This T cell receptor (beta chain) was found in a study of cytomegalovirus exposure and HLA in healthy donors. On the study more broadly: Unique TCRs from HLA-typed donors, roughly 89 million of them, were held in an early data release.

Whole-study results and caveats: Rare TCR sequences predominated, though certain public TCRs were found in many donors. TCR beta sequences reportedly predicted most subjects' HLA-A and HLA-B alleles accurately. In all likelihood, a cluster of highly shared sequence variants was a sequencing artifact.

This CDR3 spans 12 amino acids. Between the trimmed V and J ends, which lost 3 bases and 8 bases, there was a span of 10 bases. Germline V gene lookup returns CDR1 MNHNS and CDR2 SASEGT. On this clone itself: What it binds is unknown.

It was with 60 Vbeta and 13 Jbeta primers that the PCR ran. The method was immunoSEQ multiplex PCR; TCRdb's version includes in-frame clones alone and lacks a portion of them. The sample is made up of around 100,000 clones, and the top ten hold more than 0.5% of it. This clonotype was obtained from a man in his forties or fifties in good health and CMV-seronegative. The sequenced sample was PBMCs. V gene TRBV6-1 combines with J gene TRBJ1-2, with D possibly being TRBD1 (5 bases). The CDR3, as DNA: TGTGCCAGCAGTGACAGGGCGCGAGGCTACACCTTC. This codes for CASSDRARGYTF.